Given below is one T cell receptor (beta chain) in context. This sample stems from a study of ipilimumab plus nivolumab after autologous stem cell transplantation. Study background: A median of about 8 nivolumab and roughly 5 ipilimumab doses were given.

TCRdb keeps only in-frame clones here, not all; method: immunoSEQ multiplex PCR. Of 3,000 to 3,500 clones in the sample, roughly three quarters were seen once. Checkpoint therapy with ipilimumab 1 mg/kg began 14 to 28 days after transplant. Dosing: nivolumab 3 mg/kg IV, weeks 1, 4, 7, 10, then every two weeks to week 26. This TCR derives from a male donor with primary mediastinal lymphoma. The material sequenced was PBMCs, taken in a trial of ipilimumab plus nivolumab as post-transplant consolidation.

DNA of the CDR3: TGTGCCAGCAGCGACTCGGGACAGGGGGTAGACGAGCAGTACTTC. Its translation: CASSDSGQGVDEQYF. The chain carries TRBV5-6 and TRBJ2-7, with 11 nucleotides matching TRBD1. The CDR3 spans 15 residues. The J segment lost 5 bases and the V segment lost 4 bases, leaving 8 bases of the junction unmatched. Germline values: CDR1 SGHDT, CDR2 YYEEEE.